The clone carrying this T cell receptor (beta chain) was observed a single time. The sample is drawn from a study of cytomegalovirus exposure and HLA in healthy donors. The protocol was immunoSEQ multiplex PCR, while the TCRdb copy is restricted to in-frame clones and leaves out a portion. The sample lists some 180,000 clones; more than 75% were seen once. V was cut by 4 bases and J by 4 bases, with 14 bases left in between. CDR1 is SGHRS, CDR2 YFSETQ, per germline. CDR3 length: 14 residues. The chain links TRBV5-1 to TRBJ1-2; TRBD1 might be the D (5 bases). The sequenced sample consisted of PBMCs. This TCR was sampled from a young man in good health and CMV-seropositive. The CDR3 nucleotides are TGCGCCAGCAGCCCGGGGACGGGTCCCTATGGCTACACCTTC. The encoded protein is CASSPGTGPYGYTF.